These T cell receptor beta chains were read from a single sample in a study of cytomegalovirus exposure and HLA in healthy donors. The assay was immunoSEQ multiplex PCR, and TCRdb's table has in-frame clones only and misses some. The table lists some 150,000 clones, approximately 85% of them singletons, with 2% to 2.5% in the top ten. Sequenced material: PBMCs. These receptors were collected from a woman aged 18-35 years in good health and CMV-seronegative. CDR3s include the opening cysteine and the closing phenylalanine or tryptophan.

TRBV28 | CASTPVWIGANEKLFF
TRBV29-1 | CSVFGQGKEQYF
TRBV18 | CASSRGQPQAFF
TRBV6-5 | CASSPVGRNTEAFF
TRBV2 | CASSDRREGQRQFF
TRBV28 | CASSFYQGQASYGYTF
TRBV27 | CASSPRTSGRAETQYF
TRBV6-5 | CASSSPGTGVYEQYF
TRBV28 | CASSLNRQIEAFF
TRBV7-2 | CASSQGGSDTQYF
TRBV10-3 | CAISEGTGLGTQYF
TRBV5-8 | CAGWTGGSYNEQFF
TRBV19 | CASSLTGGTDTQYF
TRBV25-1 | CASSEWGGEGEQFF
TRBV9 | CASSVGQGNYGYTF
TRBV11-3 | CASSLGGSLNTEAFF
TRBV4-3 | CASSQEGGGRTDTQYF
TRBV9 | CASSEGGTGGTDTQYF
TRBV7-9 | CASSLGGDNQPQHF